The 18 T cell receptor beta chains below come from one sample, sequenced in a study of cytomegalovirus exposure and HLA in healthy donors. The primer mix had 60 Vbeta and 13 Jbeta primers. Repertoires were generated with immunoSEQ multiplex PCR, while TCRdb's copy carries only in-frame clones and drops some. The top ten clones hold 1.6% of a sample with roughly 200,000 clones, roughly four fifths of them seen once. Sequencing used PBMCs. The origin of the receptors is a man aged 45 to 65 in good health and CMV-seronegative.

The chain carries TRBV4-2 and TRBJ2-3; the D gene is possibly TRBD1 (5 bases). The CDR3 covers 13 residues. Germline CDR1 reads LGHNA; CDR2 reads YNFKEQ. The ends were cut back, 3 bases at V and 4 bases at J, with 8 bases in the middle. The CDR3 loop reads CASSQRTSDTQYF. The CDR3 DNA is TGTGCCAGCAGCCAGAGGACATCAGATACGCAGTATTTT.

The chain recombines TRBV28 with TRBJ2-2; 7 bases map to TRBD1. The CDR3 consists of 15 residues. V trimming: 0 bases; J trimming: 6 bases; junction bases outside the gene matches: 4. Germline CDR1 is MDHEN and CDR2 is SYDVKM. The CDR3 is CASSLWVQGAGELFF. The CDR3 nucleotides read TGTGCCAGCAGTTTATGGGTCCAGGGGGCCGGGGAGCTGTTTTTT.

This sequence joins TRBV28 and TRBJ2-5; D perhaps matches TRBD1 (5 bases). The germline V gene encodes CDR1 MDHEN and CDR2 SYDVKM. V lost 5 bases to trimming and J lost 5 bases, with 27 bases between them. The CDR3 totals 18 residues. As DNA, the CDR3 is TGTGCCAGCAGTGAATTACGCGGCAGCAGCCCAGGGCAGGAGACCCAGTACTTC. It codes for CASSELRGSSPGQETQYF.

The chain is built from TRBV9 and TRBJ2-7; a possible D gene is TRBD1 (7 bases). The CDR3 spans 15 residues. Germline CDR1 SGDLS, CDR2 YYNGEE. Trimming pared 6 bases from V and 6 bases from J, leaving 22 bases between. Written as DNA, the CDR3 is TGTGCCAGCACCTCAGGGGGGACCCAAACCTCCGAGCAGTACTTC. Its translation is CASTSGGTQTSEQYF. Full variable domain (outside the CDR3, taken from reference TRBV9 and TRBJ2-7): DSGVTQTPKHLITATGQRVTLRCSPRSGDLSVYWYQQSLDQGLQFLIQYYNGEERAKGNILERFSAQQFPDLHSELNLSSLELGDSALYFCASTSGGTQTSEQYFGPGTRLTVT.

The chain is built from TRBV15 and TRBJ2-3; 10 nucleotides line up with TRBD1. The CDR3 runs to 20 residues. Per germline, CDR1 LNHNV and CDR2 YYDKDF (reference sequence). Losses at the gene ends were 5 bases for V and 3 bases for J; bases not matched to a gene: 20. The CDR3 bases are TGTGCCACCAGCCCCCCTCCGGGACAGGGGTTGTACGGAGAAACAGATACGCAGTATTTT. Its protein is CATSPPPGQGLYGETDTQYF. Complete variable domain (other parts from reference TRBV15 and TRBJ2-3): DAMVIQNPRYQVTQFGKPVTLSCSQTLNHNVMYWYQQKSSQAPKLLFHYYDKDFNNEADTPDNFQSRRPNTSFCFLDIRSPGLGDTAMYLCATSPPPGQGLYGETDTQYFGPGTRLTVL.

The chain employs TRBV4-1 and TRBJ1-4, with TRBD1 matching over 7 bases. CDR1 and CDR2 from the germline V gene are MGHRA and YSYEKL. Trimming at V came to 1 base and at J to 14 bases, leaving 16 bases not matched to a gene. This CDR3 spans 16 amino acids. The CDR3 DNA is TGCGCCAGCAGCCAAGTTACAGGGGTGTTTTGGGAAGGGCTGTTTTTT. This gives the protein CASSQVTGVFWEGLFF.

The genes are TRBV10-1 and TRBJ2-2; D gene ambiguous. Trimming shortened V by 1 base and J by 0 bases, and 9 bases separated the two germline ends. The CDR3 is 16 residues long. Germline CDR1 is WNHNN and CDR2 is SYGVQD (reference sequence). The CDR3 here is CASSELNRTNTGELFF. CDR3 bases: TGCGCCAGCAGTGAGTTGAACAGAACGAACACCGGGGAGCTGTTTTTT.

The chain's CDR3 is CTSSAPGYEQYF. The CDR3 coding sequence is TGTACCAGCAGCGCCCCAGGGTACGAGCAGTACTTC. The V gene is TRBV7-2, the J gene TRBJ2-7; possible D gene TRBD1, 5 bases. V dropped 5 bases and J dropped 4 bases, with 9 bases sitting between them. Germline CDR1 reads SGHTA; CDR2 reads FQGNSA. The CDR3 totals 12 residues.

Here the CDR3 DNA reads TGTGCCAGCAGCCCGGTCATCGGGGAGCTGTTTTTT. Its protein product is CASSPVIGELFF. The chain couples TRBV9 to TRBJ2-2; D gene uncertain. This CDR3 is 12 amino acids long. V gave up 4 bases and J gave up 7 bases, with 8 bases separating them. Germline CDR1 SGDLS, CDR2 YYNGEE.

The chain links TRBV2 to TRBJ2-7; 7 nucleotides line up with TRBD1. Looked up from germline, CDR1 is SNHLY and CDR2 is FYNNEI. J lost 2 bases, V lost 5 bases, and 0 bases had no gene match. The CDR3 is 12 amino acids. The CDR3 DNA reads TGTGCCAGCAGTCAGGGGGCCTACGAGCAGTACTTC. Translation: CASSQGAYEQYF.

V is TRBV6-5 and J is TRBJ1-1; unclear D gene. The CDR3 covers 14 residues. The V and J ends lost 0 bases and 6 bases respectively, with 11 bases between them. Germline CDR1 MNHEY, CDR2 SVGAGI. For the CDR3, the DNA is TGTGCCAGCAGTTACTCGACCAGGCACGCTGAAGCTTTCTTT. This gives the protein CASSYSTRHAEAFF.

The chain carries TRBV6-1 and TRBJ1-6; 9 bases agree with TRBD1. The CDR3 covers 12 residues. V was pared by 9 bases and J by 10 bases, with 4 bases of the junction left unmatched. The V gene's germline CDR1 is MNHNS and CDR2 SASEGT. The chain's CDR3 is CASFGQGSPLHF. The DNA of the CDR3 is TGTGCCAGTTTTGGACAGGGGTCACCCCTCCACTTT.

This chain joins TRBV30 and TRBJ1-1, with 9 bases aligning to TRBD1. The length of the CDR3 is 13 residues. Germline V lookup: CDR1 GTSNPN, CDR2 SVGIG (reference sequence). The trim removed 4 bases at V and 8 bases at J, leaving 8 bases unmatched. In DNA form, the CDR3 reads TGTGCCTGGAAAGGGACAGGGCTCTCGGAAGCTTTCTTT. Its protein is CAWKGTGLSEAFF.

The genes are TRBV11-2 and TRBJ1-3, with 7 bases that match TRBD1. Trimming cost V 3 bases and J 0 bases; bases outside gene matches: 2. This CDR3 has 15 amino acids. Germline V lookup: CDR1 SGHAT, CDR2 FQNNGV. This CDR3 is CASSFQGGSGNTIYF. CDR3 sequence (DNA): TGTGCCAGCAGCTTCCAGGGGGGCTCTGGAAACACCATATATTTT.

This clone has a single count. The rearrangement uses TRBV5-8 and TRBJ2-7, with D tentatively TRBD1 (6 bases). The V end was cut by 4 bases, the J end by 4 bases, with 12 bases between. This CDR3 has 13 residues. Germline CDR1 reads SGHTS; CDR2 reads YDEGEE. CDR3 protein: CASSPGHNYEQYF. The DNA for the CDR3 is TGTGCCAGCAGCCCGGGACATAATTACGAGCAGTACTTC.

The chain combines TRBV7-9 with TRBJ2-7; D perhaps matches TRBD1 (8 bases). CDR3 length: 14 amino acids. V was trimmed by 11 bases and J by 7 bases, leaving 24 bases between them. Germline V CDR1 and CDR2: SEHNR, FQNEAQ (reference sequence). CDR3 loop: CALGGDRQFGEQYF. For the CDR3, the DNA is TGTGCCCTGGGGGGGGACAGGCAGTTCGGGGAGCAGTACTTC.

This chain joins TRBV7-2 and TRBJ1-2; maybe TRBD1 (6 bases). V lost 1 base and J lost 2, with 8 bases in between. The CDR3 is 14 amino acids. Germline CDR1 is SGHTA and CDR2 is FQGNSA. CDR3 sequence: CASSLEGTNYGYTF. In nucleotides, the CDR3 is TGTGCCAGCAGCTTAGAAGGGACAAACTATGGCTACACCTTC. Full variable domain (outside the CDR3, taken from reference TRBV7-2 and TRBJ1-2): GAGVSQSPSNKVTEKGKDVELRCDPISGHTALYWYRQSLGQGLEFLIYFQGNSAPDKSGLPSDRFSAERTGGSVSTLTIQRTQQEDSAVYLCASSLEGTNYGYTFGSGTRLTVV.

This clone showed up just once. This sequence joins TRBV7-6 and TRBJ2-1; 9 nucleotides match TRBD1. Germline V lookup: CDR1 SGHVS, CDR2 FNYEAQ. CDR3 length: 15 amino acids. V lost 4 bases, J lost 9 bases, and 10 bases stayed unmatched. The CDR3: CASSSLGQGPSEQFF. The CDR3 nucleotides are TGTGCCAGCAGCTCCCTGGGACAGGGCCCGAGTGAGCAGTTCTTC. Looking up the rest from reference TRBV7-6 and TRBJ2-1 gives the full variable domain: GAGVSQSPRYKVTKRGQDVALRCDPISGHVSLYWYRQALGQGPEFLTYFNYEAQQDKSGLPNDRFSAERPEGSISTLTIQRTEQRDSAMYRCASSSLGQGPSEQFFGPGTRLTVL.